This T cell receptor beta chain comes out of a study of control samples from healthy donors and cancer patients. Germline values: CDR1 SGHDN, CDR2 FVKESK. The CDR3 runs 16 residues. The germline V and J ends were trimmed by 0 bases and 4 bases, with 14 bases remaining between them. The protocol was immunoSEQ multiplex PCR, while the TCRdb copy is restricted to in-frame clones and leaves out a portion. The table lists about 53,000 clones, about nine tenths of them singletons. The chain employs TRBV14 and TRBJ2-3; D may be TRBD1 (6 bases). The source material was PBMCs. The receptor was derived from a man aged 55 to 70 with head and neck cancer. The CDR3 is CASSQDAGRGPDTQYF. CDR3 DNA sequence: TGTGCCAGCAGCCAAGACGCGGGCAGGGGCCCAGATACGCAGTATTTT. The full variable domain, in which reference TRBV14 and TRBJ2-3 provide the parts outside the CDR3, is EAGVTQFPSHSVIEKGQTVTLRCDPISGHDNLYWYRRVMGKEIKFLLHFVKESKQDESGMPNNRFLAERTGGTYSTLKVQPAELEDSGVYFCASSQDAGRGPDTQYFGPGTRLTVL.